This T cell receptor (beta chain) was retrieved from a study of T cells in women clearing cervical HPV infection. Study in general: Women with histologically confirmed HPV16-related CIN3 or worse, 2 with invasive cancer, served as cases. Controls gave blood once infection was undetectable; cases at lesion identification.

Findings and caveats of the study: CIN3+ cases had significantly higher TCR richness than controls; evenness did not differ. Controls had more TRBV6-7 (approximately 0.16%) than cases (approximately 0.11%).

Trimming left V 1 base short and J 5 bases short, with 14 bases between. The CDR3 totals 15 residues. The V gene's germline CDR1 is SGHTA and CDR2 FQGNSA. As regards this clone: Antigen: not known. With the read ending 3 residues before the CDR3 end, the germline J gene is used to fill in that end.

The assay was immunoSEQ multiplex PCR, and TCRdb's table has in-frame clones only and misses some. This sample contains around 31,000 clones. This TCR derives from a woman aged 18-70 years with a cervical HPV16 infection that either progressed to CIN3+ or cleared (not recorded which). The sequencing sample was made of blood buffy coat. This chain links TRBV7-2 with TRBJ2-5; D may be TRBD1 or TRBD2 (5 bases each). The chain's CDR3 is CASSLVSSGSETQYF. CDR3 DNA (partial): TGTGCCAGCAGCTTAGTGTCGTCAGGGAGCGAGACC.